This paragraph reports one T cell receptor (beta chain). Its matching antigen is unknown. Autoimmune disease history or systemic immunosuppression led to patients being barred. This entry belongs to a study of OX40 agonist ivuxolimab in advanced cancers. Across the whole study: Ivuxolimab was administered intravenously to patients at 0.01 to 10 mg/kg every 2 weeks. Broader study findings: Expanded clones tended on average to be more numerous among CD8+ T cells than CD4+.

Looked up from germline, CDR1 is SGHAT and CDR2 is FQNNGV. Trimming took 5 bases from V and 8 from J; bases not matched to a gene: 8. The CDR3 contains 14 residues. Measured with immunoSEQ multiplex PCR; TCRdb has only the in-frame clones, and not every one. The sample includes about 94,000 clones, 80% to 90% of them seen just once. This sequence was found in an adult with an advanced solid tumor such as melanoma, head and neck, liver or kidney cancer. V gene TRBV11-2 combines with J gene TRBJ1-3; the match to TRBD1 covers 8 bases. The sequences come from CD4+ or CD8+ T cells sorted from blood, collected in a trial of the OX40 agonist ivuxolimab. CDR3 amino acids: CASSAVDRVHTIYF. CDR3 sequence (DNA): TGTGCCAGCAGCGCGGTGGACAGGGTCCACACCATATATTTT.